Listed below are T cell receptor beta chains from one sample, sequenced in a study of T-cell reconstitution after alpha-beta-depleted transplantation in children. TCRdb ran MiXCR on the PCR reads and lists one entry per CDR3 protein. The profile shows about 580,000 distinct CDR3 sequences, roughly 24% of them singletons. The sequencing here drew on PBMCs, mostly from graft donor cells, taken 360 days after TCRalphabeta/CD19-depleted stem cell transplant. The receptor set was obtained from a boy younger than two who had a stem cell transplant for acute myeloid leukemia, so the T cells may come from the graft donor. Both conserved end residues are part of each CDR3. Fields, in order: CDR3 length, clone size, J gene, V gene, D gene, CDR3 DNA, CDR3 protein. A D gene is named only where the DNA matches it firmly. Some rows have no size entry. The others give once, few or many, or a class for an expanded clone.

16,-,TRBJ2-1,TRBV5-4,TRBD2,TGTGCCAGCAGCCTCCCAGAGCGGGGGGGCCGCAATGAGCAGTTCTTC,CASSLPERGGRNEQFF
12,many,TRBJ2-1,TRBV12-3/TRBV12-4,-,TGTGCCAGCAGTTTCTCCCCCAATGAGCAGTTCTTC,CASSFSPNEQFF
14,-,TRBJ1-6,TRBV20-1,TRBD1,TGCAGTGCTGGGGCCGGGACAGGCAATTCACCCCTCCACTTT,CSAGAGTGNSPLHF
13,many,TRBJ2-1,TRBV4-1,-,TGCGCCAGCAGCCAAGACAGCCACAATGAGCAGTTCTTC,CASSQDSHNEQFF
14,-,TRBJ2-2,TRBV25-1,-,TGTGCCAGCAGTGAATTTAAGGACACCGGGGAGCTGTTTTTT,CASSEFKDTGELFF
12,-,TRBJ1-6,TRBV28,TRBD1,TGTGCCAGCAGTACAGGGGAATCACCCCTCCACTTT,CASSTGESPLHF
15,few,TRBJ2-5,TRBV20-1,-,TGCAGTGCTCCGCGCGCTGGGCCAACCTACGGGACCCAGTACTTC,CSAPRAGPTYGTQYF
11,-,TRBJ1-4,TRBV9,-,TGTGCCAGCAGCGCTAATGAAAAACTGTTTTTT,CASSANEKLFF
17,-,TRBJ2-2,TRBV12-3/TRBV12-4,TRBD1,TGTGCCAGCAGTTTAGGGGACAGGCTAGAGACCACCGGGGAGCTGTTTTTT,CASSLGDRLETTGELFF
16,-,TRBJ2-7,TRBV6-1,-,TGTGCCAGCAGTGGGGCCGCCCGGAAGGTCTCCTACGAGCAGTACTTC,CASSGAARKVSYEQYF
12,many,TRBJ2-7,TRBV2,-,TGTGCCAGCAGTGGGCCAACCTACGAGCAGTACTTC,CASSGPTYEQYF
15,-,TRBJ2-5,TRBV19,TRBD1,TGTGCCAGTAGTATCTGGGACAGCCACCAAGAGACCCAGTACTTC,CASSIWDSHQETQYF
13,many,TRBJ2-3,TRBV29-1,-,TGCAGCGTTGGGGGACTTGTCACGGATACGCAGTATTTT,CSVGGLVTDTQYF